The 2 T cell receptor beta chains presented below share a single source sample, sequenced in a study of blood T cell repertoires in COVID-19. Clones were sequenced by immunoSEQ multiplex PCR, and TCRdb holds only the in-frame ones, with some missing. The sample contains about 210,000 clones, 80% of which appear only once. The sample taken for sequencing was peripheral blood. The receptors were gathered from a woman in her sixties or seventies with acute or convalescent COVID-19.

The chain combines TRBV10-3 with TRBJ1-2; 10 bases match TRBD1. Germline V gene data show CDR1 as ENHRY and CDR2 as SYGVKD. The CDR3 spans 15 residues. V lost 3 bases, J lost 3 bases, and 4 bases stayed unmatched. CDR3 residues: CAISDSGQGYYGYTF. The CDR3, as DNA: TGTGCCATCAGTGACTCGGGACAGGGGTACTATGGCTACACCTTC.

The chain carries TRBV2 and TRBJ2-1; 9 bases line up with TRBD1. Trimming took 4 bases from V and 10 from J; bases not matched to a gene: 8. The germline gives CDR1 SNHLY, CDR2 FYNNEI. The CDR3 is made up of 14 amino acids. The CDR3 region is CASSVLTGGSEQFF. The CDR3 DNA reads as TGTGCCAGCAGTGTCCTTACAGGGGGCTCGGAGCAGTTCTTC.